The text below deals with one TCR beta chain. Its specificity is unknown. The V gene's germline CDR1 is SGHAT and CDR2 FQNNGV. This CDR3 comprises 13 residues. J lost 6 bases, V lost 3 bases, and 3 bases had no gene match. This specimen belongs to a study of OX40 agonist ivuxolimab in advanced cancers. Across the study: Patients with prior anti-PD-1, anti-PD-L1 or anti-CTLA-4 therapy were eligible; approximately 40% had some.

Sequencing was performed with immunoSEQ multiplex PCR; in TCRdb, only in-frame clones are kept and a portion is missing. Of 70,000 to 100,000 clones listed, approximately 91% are singletons. Study outcomes and limitations: There were also nonresponders showing low normalized T-cell clonal expansion.

J is TRBJ2-3 and V is TRBV11-2; 7 nucleotides match TRBD1. This receptor was identified in an adult with an advanced solid tumor such as melanoma, head and neck, liver or kidney cancer. Sample: CD4+ or CD8+ T cells sorted from blood, taken in a trial of the OX40 agonist ivuxolimab. The CDR3 sequence is CASSFIQGDTQYF. CDR3 in DNA: TGTGCCAGCAGCTTCATACAGGGGGATACGCAGTATTTT. The variable domain in full, completed from reference TRBV11-2 and TRBJ2-3, reads EAGVAQSPRYKIIEKRQSVAFWCNPISGHATLYWYQQILGQGPKLLIQFQNNGVVDDSQLPKDRFSAERLKGVDSTLKIQPAKLEDSAVYLCASSFIQGDTQYFGPGTRLTVL.